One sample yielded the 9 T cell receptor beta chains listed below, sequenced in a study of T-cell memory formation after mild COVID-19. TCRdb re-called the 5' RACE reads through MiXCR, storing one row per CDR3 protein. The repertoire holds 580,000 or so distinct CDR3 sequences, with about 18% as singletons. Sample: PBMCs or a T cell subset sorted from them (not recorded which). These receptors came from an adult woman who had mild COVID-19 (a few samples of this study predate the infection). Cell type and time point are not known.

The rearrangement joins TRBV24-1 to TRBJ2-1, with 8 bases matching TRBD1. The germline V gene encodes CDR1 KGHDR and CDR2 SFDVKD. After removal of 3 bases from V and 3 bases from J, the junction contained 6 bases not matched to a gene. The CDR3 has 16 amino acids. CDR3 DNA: TGTGCCACCAGTGATCTAGACGACAGGGGCTACAATGAGCAGTTCTTC. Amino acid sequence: CATSDLDDRGYNEQFF.

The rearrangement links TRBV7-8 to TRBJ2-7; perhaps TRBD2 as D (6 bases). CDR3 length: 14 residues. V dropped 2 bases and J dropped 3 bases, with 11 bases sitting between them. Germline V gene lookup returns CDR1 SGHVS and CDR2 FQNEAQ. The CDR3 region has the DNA TGTGCCAGCAGCTTAATGCGACTAGGCTACGAGCAGTACTTC. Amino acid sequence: CASSLMRLGYEQYF.

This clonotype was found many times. The CDR3 sequence: CASSERGYSNQPQHF. The CDR3 DNA is TGTGCCAGCAGTGAGAGAGGGTATAGCAATCAGCCCCAGCATTTT. This chain connects TRBV27 to TRBJ1-5; D is ambiguous. With 5 bases removed from V and 0 bases from J, the gap between germline ends came to 11 bases. The germline CDR1 and CDR2 sequences are MNHEY and SMNVEV (reference sequence). The CDR3 is 15 residues long.

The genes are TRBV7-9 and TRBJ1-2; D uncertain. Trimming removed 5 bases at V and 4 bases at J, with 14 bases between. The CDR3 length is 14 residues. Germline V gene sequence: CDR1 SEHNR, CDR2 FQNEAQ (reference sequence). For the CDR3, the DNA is TGTGCCAGCAGCGCGTTGTCCGACTCCTATGGCTACACCTTC. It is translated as CASSALSDSYGYTF.

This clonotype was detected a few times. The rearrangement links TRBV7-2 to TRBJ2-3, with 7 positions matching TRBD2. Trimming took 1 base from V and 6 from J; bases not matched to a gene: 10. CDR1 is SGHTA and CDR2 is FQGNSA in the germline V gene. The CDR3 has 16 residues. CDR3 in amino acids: CASSLVGGTPRDTQYF. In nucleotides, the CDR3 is TGTGCCAGCAGCTTAGTGGGGGGGACTCCTAGGGATACGCAGTATTTT.

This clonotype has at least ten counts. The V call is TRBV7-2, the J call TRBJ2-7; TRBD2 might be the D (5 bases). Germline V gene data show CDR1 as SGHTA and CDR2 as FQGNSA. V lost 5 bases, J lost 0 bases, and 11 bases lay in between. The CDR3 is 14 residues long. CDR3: CASSRGLSSYEQYF. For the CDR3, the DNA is TGTGCCAGCAGCCGCGGACTGAGCTCCTACGAGCAGTACTTC.

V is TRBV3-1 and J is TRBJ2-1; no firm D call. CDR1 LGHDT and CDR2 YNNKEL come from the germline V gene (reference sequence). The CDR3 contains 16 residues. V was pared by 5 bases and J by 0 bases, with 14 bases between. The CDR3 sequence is CASSSPTPSSYNEQFF. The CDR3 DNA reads TGTGCCAGCAGCTCTCCGACACCGAGCTCCTACAATGAGCAGTTCTTC.

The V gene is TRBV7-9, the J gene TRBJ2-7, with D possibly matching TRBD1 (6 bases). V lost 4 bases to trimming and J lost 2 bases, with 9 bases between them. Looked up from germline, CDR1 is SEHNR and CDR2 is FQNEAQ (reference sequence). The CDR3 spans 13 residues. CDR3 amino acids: CASSWRTAYEQYF. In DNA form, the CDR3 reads TGTGCCAGCAGCTGGAGGACAGCCTACGAGCAGTACTTC.

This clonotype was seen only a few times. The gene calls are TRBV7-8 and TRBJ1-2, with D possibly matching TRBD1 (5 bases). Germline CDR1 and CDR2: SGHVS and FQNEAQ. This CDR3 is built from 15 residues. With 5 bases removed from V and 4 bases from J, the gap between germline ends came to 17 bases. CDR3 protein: CASSPVGGRAYGYTF. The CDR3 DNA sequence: TGTGCCAGCAGCCCTGTCGGGGGTCGGGCCTATGGCTACACCTTC.